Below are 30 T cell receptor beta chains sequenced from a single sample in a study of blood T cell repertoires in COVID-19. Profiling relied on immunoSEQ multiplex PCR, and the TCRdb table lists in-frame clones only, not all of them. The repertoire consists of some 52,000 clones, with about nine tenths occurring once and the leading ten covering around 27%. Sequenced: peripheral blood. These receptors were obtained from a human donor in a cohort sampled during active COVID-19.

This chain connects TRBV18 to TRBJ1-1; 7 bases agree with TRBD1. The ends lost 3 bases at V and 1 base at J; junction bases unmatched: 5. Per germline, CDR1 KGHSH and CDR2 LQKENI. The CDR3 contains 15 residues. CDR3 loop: CASSPLGGENTEAFF. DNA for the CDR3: TGTGCCAGCTCACCTTTAGGGGGCGAGAACACTGAAGCTTTCTTT.

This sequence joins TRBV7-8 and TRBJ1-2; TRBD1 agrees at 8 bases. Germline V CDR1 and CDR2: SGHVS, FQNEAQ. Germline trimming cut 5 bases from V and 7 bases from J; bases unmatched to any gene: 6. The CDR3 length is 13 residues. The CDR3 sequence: CASSLGQGSGYTF. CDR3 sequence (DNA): TGTGCCAGCAGCCTCGGACAGGGAAGTGGCTACACCTTC.

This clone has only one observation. The DNA of the CDR3 is TGTGCCAGCAGCCCTAACGAGGGTAACACCGGGGAGCTGTTTTTT. Its translation is CASSPNEGNTGELFF. The chain joins TRBV5-4 to TRBJ2-2; a possible D gene is TRBD2 (5 bases). The CDR3 has 15 amino acids. Germline values: CDR1 SGHNT, CDR2 YYREEE (reference sequence). Trimming took off 4 bases at V and 2 bases at J, with 12 bases between the two ends.

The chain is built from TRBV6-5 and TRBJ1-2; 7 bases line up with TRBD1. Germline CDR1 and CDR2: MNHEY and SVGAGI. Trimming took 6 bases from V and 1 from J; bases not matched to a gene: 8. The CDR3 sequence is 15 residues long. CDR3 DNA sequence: TGTGCCAGCAGAGCTACAGGGGTGGGTAACTATGGCTACACCTTC. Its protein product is CASRATGVGNYGYTF.

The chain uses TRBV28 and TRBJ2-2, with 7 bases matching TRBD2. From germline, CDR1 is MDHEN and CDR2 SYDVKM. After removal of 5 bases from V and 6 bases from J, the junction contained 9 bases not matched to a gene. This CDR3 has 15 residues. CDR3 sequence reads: CASSTYSGGAGELFF. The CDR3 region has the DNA TGTGCCAGCAGTACATATTCGGGGGGTGCCGGGGAGCTGTTTTTT.

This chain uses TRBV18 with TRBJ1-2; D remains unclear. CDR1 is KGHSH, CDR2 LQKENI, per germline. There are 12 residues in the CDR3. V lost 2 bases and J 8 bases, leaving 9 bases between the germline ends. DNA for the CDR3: TGTGCCAGCTCACCAGCGGGAGGCGGCTACACCTTC. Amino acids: CASSPAGGGYTF.

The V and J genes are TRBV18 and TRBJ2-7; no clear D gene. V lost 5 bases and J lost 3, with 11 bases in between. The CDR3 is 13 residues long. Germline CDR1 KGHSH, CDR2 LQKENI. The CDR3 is CASSFEGVYEQYF. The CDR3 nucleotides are TGTGCCAGCTCATTTGAAGGAGTCTACGAGCAGTACTTC.

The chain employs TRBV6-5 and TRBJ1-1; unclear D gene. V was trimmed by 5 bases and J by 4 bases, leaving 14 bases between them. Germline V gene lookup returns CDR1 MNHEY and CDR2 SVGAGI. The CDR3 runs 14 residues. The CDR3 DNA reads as TGTGCCAGCAGTCGGGAACTTACAGCCACTGAAGCTTTCTTT. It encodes CASSRELTATEAFF.

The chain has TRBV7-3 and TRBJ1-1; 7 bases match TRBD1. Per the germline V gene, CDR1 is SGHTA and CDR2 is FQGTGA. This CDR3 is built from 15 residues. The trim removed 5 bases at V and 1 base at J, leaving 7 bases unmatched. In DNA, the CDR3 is TGTGCCAGCAGCCTCACGGGACAGCCGAACACTGAAGCTTTCTTT. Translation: CASSLTGQPNTEAFF.

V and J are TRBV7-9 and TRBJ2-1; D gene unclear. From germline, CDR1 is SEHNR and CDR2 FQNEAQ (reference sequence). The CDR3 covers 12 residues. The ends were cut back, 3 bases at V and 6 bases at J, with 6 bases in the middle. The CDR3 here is CASSLTGNEQFF. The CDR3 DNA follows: TGTGCCAGCAGCTTGACGGGCAATGAGCAGTTCTTC. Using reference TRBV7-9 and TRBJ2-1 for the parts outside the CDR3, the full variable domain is DTGVSQNPRHKITKRGQNVTFRCDPISEHNRLYWYRQTLGQGPEFLTYFQNEAQLEKSRLLSDRFSAERPKGSFSTLEIQRTEQGDSAMYLCASSLTGNEQFFGPGTRLTVL.

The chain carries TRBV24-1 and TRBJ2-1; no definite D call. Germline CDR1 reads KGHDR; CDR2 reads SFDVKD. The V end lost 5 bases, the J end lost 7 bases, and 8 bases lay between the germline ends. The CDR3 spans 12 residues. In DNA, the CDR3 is TGTGCCACCAGTGGGTTCGGGAATGAGCAGTTCTTC. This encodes CATSGFGNEQFF.

The CDR3 is CASSFPGSSYTF. The CDR3 DNA reads as TGTGCCAGCAGTTTTCCCGGGAGCAGCTACACCTTC. This chain joins TRBV28 and TRBJ1-2; D uncertain. CDR1 is MDHEN and CDR2 is SYDVKM in the germline V gene. Trimming removed 3 bases at V and 9 bases at J, with 11 bases between. The CDR3 is 12 amino acids.

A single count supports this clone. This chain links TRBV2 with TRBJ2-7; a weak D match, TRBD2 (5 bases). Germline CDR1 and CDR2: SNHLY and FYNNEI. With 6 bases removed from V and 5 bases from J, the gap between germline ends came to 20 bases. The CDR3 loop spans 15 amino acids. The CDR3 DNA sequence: TGTGCCAGCAGCGCACAGCTCGGGATGGGGAACGAGCAGTACTTC. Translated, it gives CASSAQLGMGNEQYF. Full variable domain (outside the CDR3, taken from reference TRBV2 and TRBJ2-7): EPEVTQTPSHQVTQMGQEVILRCVPISNHLYFYWYRQILGQKVEFLVSFYNNEISEKSEIFDDQFSVERPDGSNFTLKIRSTKLEDSAMYFCASSAQLGMGNEQYFGPGTRLTVT.

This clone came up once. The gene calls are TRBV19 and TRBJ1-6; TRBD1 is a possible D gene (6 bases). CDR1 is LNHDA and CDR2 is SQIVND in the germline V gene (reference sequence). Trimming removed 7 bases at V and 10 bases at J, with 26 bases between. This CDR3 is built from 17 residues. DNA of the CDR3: TGTGCCAGTACCCTTCTGCGAGGGGGACAACGGGGATCACCCCTCCACTTT. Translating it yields CASTLLRGGQRGSPLHF.

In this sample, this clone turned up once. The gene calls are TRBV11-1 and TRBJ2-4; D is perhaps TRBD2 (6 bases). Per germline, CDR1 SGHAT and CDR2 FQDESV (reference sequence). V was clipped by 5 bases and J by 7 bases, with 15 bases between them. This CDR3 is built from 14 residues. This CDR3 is CASSQTRDWNIQYF. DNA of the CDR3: TGTGCCAGCAGCCAGACCAGGGACTGGAACATTCAGTACTTC.

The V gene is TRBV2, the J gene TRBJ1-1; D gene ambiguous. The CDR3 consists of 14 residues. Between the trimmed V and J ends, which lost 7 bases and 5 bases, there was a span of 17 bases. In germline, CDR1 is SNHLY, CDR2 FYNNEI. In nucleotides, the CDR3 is TGTGCCAGCACTAAAGATCAACTAGGGACTGAAGCTTTCTTT. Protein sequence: CASTKDQLGTEAFF.

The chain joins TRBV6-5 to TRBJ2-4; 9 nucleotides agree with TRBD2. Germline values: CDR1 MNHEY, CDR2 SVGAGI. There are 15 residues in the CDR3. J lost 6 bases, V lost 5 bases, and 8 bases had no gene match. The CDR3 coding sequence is TGTGCCAGCAGTCCGACGCGGGGGGGCAGAAACATTCAGTACTTC. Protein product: CASSPTRGGRNIQYF.

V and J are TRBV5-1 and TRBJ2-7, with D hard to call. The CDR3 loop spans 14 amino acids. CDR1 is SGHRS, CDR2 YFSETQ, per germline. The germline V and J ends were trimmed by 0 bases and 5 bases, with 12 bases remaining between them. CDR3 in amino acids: CASSLASGTDEQYF. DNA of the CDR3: TGCGCCAGCAGCTTGGCTTCTGGTACGGACGAGCAGTACTTC.

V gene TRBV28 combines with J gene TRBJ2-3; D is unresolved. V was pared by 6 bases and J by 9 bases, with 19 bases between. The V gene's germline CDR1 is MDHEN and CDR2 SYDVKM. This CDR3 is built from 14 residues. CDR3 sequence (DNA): TGTGCCAGCAGGGTGACCCTAGAATCGGAGACGCAGTATTTT. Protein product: CASRVTLESETQYF.

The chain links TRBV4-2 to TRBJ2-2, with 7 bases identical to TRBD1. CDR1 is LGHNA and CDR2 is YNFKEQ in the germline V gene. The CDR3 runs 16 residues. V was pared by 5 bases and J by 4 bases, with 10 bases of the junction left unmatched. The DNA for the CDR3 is TGTGCCAGCAGCGAATCCCGACAGGGCTTCACCGGGGAGCTGTTTTTT. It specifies CASSESRQGFTGELFF.

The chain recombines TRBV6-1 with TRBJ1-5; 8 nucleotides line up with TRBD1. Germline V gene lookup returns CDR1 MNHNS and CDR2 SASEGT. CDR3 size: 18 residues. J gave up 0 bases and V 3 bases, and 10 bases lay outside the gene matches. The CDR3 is CASSELDREFYSNQPQHF. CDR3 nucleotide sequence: TGTGCCAGCAGTGAGTTGGACAGGGAGTTTTATAGCAATCAGCCCCAGCATTTT.

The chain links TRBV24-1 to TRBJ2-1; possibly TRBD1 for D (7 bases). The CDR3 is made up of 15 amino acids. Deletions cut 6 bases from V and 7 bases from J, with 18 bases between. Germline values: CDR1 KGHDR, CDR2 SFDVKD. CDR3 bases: TGTGCCACCAGTTATCAGGGGGGTGGGGTTAATGAGCAGTTCTTC. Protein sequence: CATSYQGGGVNEQFF.

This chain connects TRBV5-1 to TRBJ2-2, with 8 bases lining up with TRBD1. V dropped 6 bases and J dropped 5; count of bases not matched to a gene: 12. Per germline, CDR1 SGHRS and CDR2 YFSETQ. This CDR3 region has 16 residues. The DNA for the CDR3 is TGCGCCAGCACCAAACCCGGACAGGGTCTTACCGGGGAGCTGTTTTTT. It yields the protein CASTKPGQGLTGELFF. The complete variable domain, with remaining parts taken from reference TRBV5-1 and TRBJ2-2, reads KAGVTQTPRYLIKTRGQQVTLSCSPISGHRSVSWYQQTPGQGLQFLFEYFSETQRNKGNFPGRFSGRQFSNSRSEMNVSTLELGDSALYLCASTKPGQGLTGELFFGEGSRLTVL.

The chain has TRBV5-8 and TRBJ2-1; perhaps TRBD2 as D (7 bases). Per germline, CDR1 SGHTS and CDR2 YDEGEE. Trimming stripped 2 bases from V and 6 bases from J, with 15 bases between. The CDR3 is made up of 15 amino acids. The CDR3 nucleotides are TGTGCCAGCAGCTTACGAGGGGGGGCGTTCAATGAGCAGTTCTTC. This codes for CASSLRGGAFNEQFF. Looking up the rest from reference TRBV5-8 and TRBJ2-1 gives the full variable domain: EAGVTQSPTHLIKTRGQQATLRCSPISGHTSVYWYQQALGLGLQFLLWYDEGEERNRGNFPPRFSGRQFPNYSSELNVNALELEDSALYLCASSLRGGAFNEQFFGPGTRLTVL.

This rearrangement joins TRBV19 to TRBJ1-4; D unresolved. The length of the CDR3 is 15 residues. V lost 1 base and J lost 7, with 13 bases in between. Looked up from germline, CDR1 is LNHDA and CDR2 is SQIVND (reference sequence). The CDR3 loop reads CASSIGGSKAEKLFF. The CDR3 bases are TGTGCCAGTAGTATAGGAGGGAGTAAAGCTGAAAAACTGTTTTTT.

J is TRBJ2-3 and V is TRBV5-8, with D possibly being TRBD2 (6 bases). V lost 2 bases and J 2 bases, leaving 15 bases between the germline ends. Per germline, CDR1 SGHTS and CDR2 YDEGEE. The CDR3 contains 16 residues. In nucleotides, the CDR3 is TGTGCCAGCAGCTTTTCGCTAGCGTGGGACACAGATACGCAGTATTTT. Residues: CASSFSLAWDTDTQYF.

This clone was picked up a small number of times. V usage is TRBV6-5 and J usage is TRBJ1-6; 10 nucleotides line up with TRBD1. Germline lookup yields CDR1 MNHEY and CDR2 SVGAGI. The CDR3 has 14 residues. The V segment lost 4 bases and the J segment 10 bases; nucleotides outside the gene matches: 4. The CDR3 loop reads CASSWTGGRSPLHF. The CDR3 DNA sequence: TGTGCCAGCAGTTGGACAGGGGGGAGATCACCCCTCCACTTT.

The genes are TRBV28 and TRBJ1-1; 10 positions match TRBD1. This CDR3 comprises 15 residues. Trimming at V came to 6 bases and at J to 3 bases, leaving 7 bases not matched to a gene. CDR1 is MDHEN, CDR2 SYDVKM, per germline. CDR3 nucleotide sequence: TGTGCCAGCAGCTCCGCGGGGACAGGGGACACTGAAGCTTTCTTT. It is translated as CASSSAGTGDTEAFF. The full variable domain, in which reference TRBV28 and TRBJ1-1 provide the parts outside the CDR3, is DVKVTQSSRYLVKRTGEKVFLECVQDMDHENMFWYRQDPGLGLRLIYFSYDVKMKEKGDIPEGYSVSREKKERFSLILESASTNQTSMYLCASSSAGTGDTEAFFGQGTRLTVV.

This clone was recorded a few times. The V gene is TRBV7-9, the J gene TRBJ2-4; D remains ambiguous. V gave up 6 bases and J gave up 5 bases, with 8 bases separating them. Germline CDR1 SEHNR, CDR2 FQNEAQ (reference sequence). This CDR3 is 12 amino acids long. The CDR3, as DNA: TGTGCCAGCAGTATCTCGGAAAACATTCAGTACTTC. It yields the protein CASSISENIQYF.

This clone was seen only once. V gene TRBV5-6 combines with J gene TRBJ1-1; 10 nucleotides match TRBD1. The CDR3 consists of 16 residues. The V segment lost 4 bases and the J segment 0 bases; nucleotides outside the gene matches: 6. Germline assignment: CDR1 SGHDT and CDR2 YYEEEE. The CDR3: CASSPDRGQVNTEAFF. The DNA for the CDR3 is TGTGCCAGCAGCCCTGACAGGGGGCAAGTGAACACTGAAGCTTTCTTT.